This TCR beta chain emerged from a study of immune evolution from preneoplasia to lung adenocarcinoma. CDR1 and CDR2 (germline): SQVTM, ANQGSEA. Trimming took 5 bases from V and 9 from J; bases not matched to a gene: 6. The CDR3 consists of 13 residues. Study-wide results and limits: From normal lung to invasive adenocarcinoma, top clone frequencies appeared to decrease.

Some clones are missing from TCRdb's copy, which holds only in-frame ones; the method was immunoSEQ multiplex PCR. The sample holds around 8,000 clones, around 86% seen once. This clone is a singleton in its sample. The antigen is undetermined. The clonotype originates from a person between 50 and 60 years old with lung adenocarcinoma. The sequencing sample was made of FFPE invasive lung adenocarcinoma tissue. The V and J genes are TRBV29-1 and TRBJ2-1; 11 bases are a match to TRBD1. DNA of the CDR3: TGCAGCGTTTCCGGGACAGGGGGTTTTGAGCAGTTCTTC. Translation: CSVSGTGGFEQFF.